These T cell receptor beta chains were read from a single sample in a study of OX40 agonist ivuxolimab in advanced cancers. Libraries were prepared by immunoSEQ multiplex PCR; TCRdb keeps only in-frame clonotypes and omits some of them. The data show roughly 64,000 clones, less than 95% seen once. The specimen comprised CD4+ or CD8+ T cells sorted from blood, sampled in a trial of the OX40 agonist ivuxolimab. These receptors came from an adult with an advanced solid tumor such as melanoma, head and neck, liver or kidney cancer. CDR3s include the opening cysteine and the closing phenylalanine or tryptophan.

v_gene: TRBV6-5
CDR3aa: CASSPSGGVYEQYF

v_gene: TRBV5-4
CDR3aa: CASSQTVNTEAFF

v_gene: TRBV21-1
CDR3aa: CASSKDPRGQGSPENTGELFF

v_gene: TRBV11-3
CDR3aa: CASSFRWTSGRNEQFF

v_gene: TRBV14
CDR3aa: CASSQRSGMVGELFF

v_gene: TRBV29-1
CDR3aa: CSVDRADNEQFF

v_gene: TRBV6-5
CDR3aa: CASRASGRAFSEQYF

v_gene: TRBV5-4
CDR3aa: CASSLGGRSSTDTQYF

v_gene: TRBV10-3
CDR3aa: CAIRPTSGISYEQYF

v_gene: TRBV10-3
CDR3aa: CAISASGNQPQHF

v_gene: TRBV6-6
CDR3aa: CASSPGLAGVIGELFF

v_gene: TRBV9
CDR3aa: CASSVTSGRAYNEQFF

v_gene: TRBV10-3
CDR3aa: CAISEGGLEAYEQYF

v_gene: TRBV15
CDR3aa: CATSRDYASGNSYNEQFF

v_gene: TRBV7-9
CDR3aa: CASSFVGGRSYEQYF

v_gene: TRBV7-9
CDR3aa: CASSVLSRQETQYF

v_gene: TRBV18
CDR3aa: CASSNGAGVGGETQYF

v_gene: TRBV5-1
CDR3aa: CASSPGQANNEQFF

v_gene: TRBV30
CDR3aa: CAWGRFQGYGYTF

v_gene: TRBV10-3
CDR3aa: CAISDLGVRGYTF

v_gene: TRBV11-3
CDR3aa: CASSLGLWGSLVTNTQYF

v_gene: TRBV29-1
CDR3aa: CSVHGENTEAFF

v_gene: TRBV6-6
CDR3aa: CASWGRGSNEKLFF

v_gene: TRBV30
CDR3aa: CAWSGMTGGNQPQHF

v_gene: TRBV2
CDR3aa: CASTAPPPYEQYF

v_gene: TRBV7-9
CDR3aa: CASSQGLAGQETQYF